The 26 T cell receptor beta chains below come from one sample, sequenced in a study of control samples from healthy donors and cancer patients. This table comes from immunoSEQ multiplex PCR, and its TCRdb copy is limited to in-frame clones, with some not included. The sample comprises about 69,000 clones, around four fifths of which are singletons, and 2.5% to 3% rests with the top ten. Sequencing used PBMCs. The receptors stem from a woman between 45 and 60 years old with lung cancer.

The chain couples TRBV5-1 to TRBJ2-7; no firm D call. This CDR3 spans 13 amino acids. V was pared by 1 base and J by 6 bases, with 11 bases between. Germline CDR1 and CDR2: SGHRS and YFSETQ. CDR3 in amino acids: CASSLSLQSEQYF. The CDR3 DNA reads TGCGCCAGCAGCTTGAGTCTCCAGTCCGAGCAGTACTTC.

V is TRBV30 and J is TRBJ1-1; D is perhaps TRBD1 (6 bases). The CDR3 contains 12 residues. The V gene's germline CDR1 is GTSNPN and CDR2 SVGIG (reference sequence). Trimming removed 3 bases from V and 7 bases from J, with 12 bases in between. CDR3 loop: CAWSNRAGEAFF. The DNA of the CDR3 is TGTGCCTGGAGCAACAGGGCGGGTGAAGCTTTCTTT.

This clone came up once. The chain is built from TRBV6-4 and TRBJ1-2; D ambiguous. V gave up 9 bases and J gave up 0 bases, with 8 bases separating them. The germline CDR1 and CDR2 sequences are MRHNA and SNTAGT. The CDR3 contains 12 residues. CDR3: CASRGANYGYTF. The DNA of the CDR3 is TGTGCCAGTCGGGGAGCTAACTATGGCTACACCTTC.

The chain has TRBV5-5 and TRBJ1-1; D unresolved. The CDR3 length is 12 residues. Per the germline V gene, CDR1 is SGHKS and CDR2 is YYEKEE (reference sequence). Trimming cost V 1 base and J 7 bases, with 8 bases left between them. The CDR3 coding sequence is TGTGCCAGCAGCTTGTCGAACCGTGAAGCTTTCTTT. It encodes CASSLSNREAFF.

The chain combines TRBV11-2 with TRBJ1-1, with a possible D match to TRBD1 (5 bases). CDR3 length: 13 amino acids. V gave up 1 base and J gave up 4 bases, with 7 bases separating them. The germline CDR1 and CDR2 sequences are SGHAT and FQNNGV. The DNA of the CDR3 is TGTGCCAGCAGCTTAGGACAGAGCACTGAAGCTTTCTTT. The encoded protein is CASSLGQSTEAFF.

CDR3 DNA sequence: TGTGCCAGCAGCTTGGCAGACACTGAAGCTTTCTTT. It yields the protein CASSLADTEAFF. The rearrangement joins TRBV5-4 to TRBJ1-1; no firm D call. This CDR3 has 12 residues. V dropped 0 bases and J dropped 3 bases, with 3 bases sitting between them. CDR1 and CDR2 (germline): SGHNT, YYREEE (reference sequence). Variable domain in full (rest from reference TRBV5-4 and TRBJ1-1): ETGVTQSPTHLIKTRGQQVTLRCSSQSGHNTVSWYQQALGQGPQFIFQYYREEENGRGNFPPRFSGLQFPNYSSELNVNALELDDSALYLCASSLADTEAFFGQGTRLTVV.

J is TRBJ1-1 and V is TRBV7-3; no clear D gene. Per germline, CDR1 SGHTA and CDR2 FQGTGA. V lost 5 bases and J 3 bases, leaving 10 bases between the germline ends. The CDR3 spans 13 residues. The CDR3 bases are TGTGCCAGCAGCACAACTCTTTACACTGAAGCTTTCTTT. Encoded protein: CASSTTLYTEAFF.

The chain has TRBV12-3 or TRBV12-4 and TRBJ2-3, with D possibly TRBD2 on 6 matching bases. Between the trimmed V and J ends, which lost 6 bases and 7 bases, there was a span of 11 bases. The CDR3 extends over 12 amino acids. CDR3 amino acids: CASRPGLYTQYF. The CDR3 DNA reads TGTGCCAGCAGGCCCGGACTATATACGCAGTATTTT.

Points on this clone: Other DNA sequences in the same sample also yield this CDR3. This chain joins TRBV19 and TRBJ2-2, with a weak D call TRBD2 (5 bases). CDR1 and CDR2 (germline): LNHDA, SQIVND (reference sequence). The CDR3 has 16 amino acids. V was shortened by 3 bases and J by 3 bases, with 14 bases between the two germline ends. CDR3 loop: CASSMVRALDTGELFF. In DNA, the CDR3 is TGTGCCAGTAGTATGGTGAGGGCTCTGGACACCGGGGAGCTGTTTTTT.

The rearrangement joins TRBV19 to TRBJ2-7; D is possibly TRBD1 (6 bases). V dropped 6 bases and J dropped 0 bases, with 9 bases sitting between them. The CDR3 covers 13 residues. The germline CDR1 and CDR2 sequences are LNHDA and SQIVND (reference sequence). CDR3 sequence (DNA): TGTGCCAGTAGCCCGGACAGCTCCTACGAGCAGTACTTC. Its protein product is CASSPDSSYEQYF.

The V and J genes are TRBV2 and TRBJ2-2; 12 nucleotides align to TRBD2. Trimming at V came to 7 bases and at J to 5 bases, leaving 8 bases not matched to a gene. Looked up from germline, CDR1 is SNHLY and CDR2 is FYNNEI. CDR3 length: 16 residues. The CDR3 DNA reads TGTGCCAGCACCGCCGGGGGGACTAGCGGGACCGGGGAGCTGTTTTTT. Its protein is CASTAGGTSGTGELFF.

V usage is TRBV14 and J usage is TRBJ1-2, with a possible D match to TRBD1 (5 bases). The V end was cut by 0 bases, the J end by 6 bases, with 8 bases between. This CDR3 region has 13 residues. The germline gives CDR1 SGHDN, CDR2 FVKESK. CDR3 protein: CASSQELGDGYTF. In nucleotides, the CDR3 is TGTGCCAGCAGCCAAGAGTTGGGGGATGGCTACACCTTC.

The chain is built from TRBV18 and TRBJ1-2; TRBD1 is a possible D gene (5 bases). CDR1 KGHSH and CDR2 LQKENI come from the germline V gene. Trimming removed 5 bases at V and 4 bases at J, with 14 bases between. The CDR3 runs 14 residues. The CDR3 DNA sequence: TGTGCCAGCTCAGCCTTGACAGCCATCTATGGCTACACCTTC. This translates into CASSALTAIYGYTF.

J is TRBJ2-1 and V is TRBV7-9; D remains ambiguous. Trimming removed 5 bases at V and 0 bases at J, with 14 bases between. The CDR3 has 16 amino acids. Germline CDR1 is SEHNR and CDR2 is FQNEAQ (reference sequence). The CDR3 region is CASSPRRSSSYNEQFF. The DNA of the CDR3 is TGTGCCAGCAGCCCTCGGCGGTCAAGCTCCTACAATGAGCAGTTCTTC.

This rearrangement joins TRBV6-2 or TRBV6-3 to TRBJ2-4; D remains ambiguous. V lost 6 bases, J lost 4 bases, and 16 bases lay in between. The CDR3 extends over 15 amino acids. Germline V lookup: CDR1 MNHEY, CDR2 SVGEGT. CDR3 in amino acids: CASSRDGALKNIQYF. The CDR3 region has the DNA TGTGCCAGCAGCCGAGACGGAGCATTAAAAAACATTCAGTACTTC.

J is TRBJ1-2 and V is TRBV6-4; 7 bases match TRBD1. CDR1 and CDR2 (germline): MRHNA, SNTAGT. J lost 1 base, V lost 6 bases, and 14 bases had no gene match. This CDR3 has 17 residues. CDR3 residues: CASRRIVPGQLNYGYTF. Written as DNA, the CDR3 is TGTGCCAGCAGACGGATTGTCCCGGGACAGCTTAACTATGGCTACACCTTC.

CDR3 amino acids: CASSLDSSATGVFYEQYF. CDR3 sequence (DNA): TGTGCCAGCAGCTTAGATAGTTCGGCGACAGGGGTTTTCTACGAGCAGTACTTC. The chain recombines TRBV11-2 with TRBJ2-7, with 8 bases fitting TRBD1. The CDR3 is 18 residues long. Germline CDR1 SGHAT, CDR2 FQNNGV. The V and J ends lost 0 bases and 3 bases, in that order; junction bases with no gene match: 13.

The V and J genes are TRBV5-5 and TRBJ2-7; tentative D call: TRBD1 (5 bases). The CDR3 is 14 residues long. Germline CDR1 is SGHKS and CDR2 is YYEKEE (reference sequence). V lost 4 bases, J lost 0 bases, and 11 bases lay in between. In DNA, the CDR3 is TGTGCCAGCAGCCCCCGACAGAACTCCTACGAGCAGTACTTC. Protein sequence: CASSPRQNSYEQYF.

The V and J genes are TRBV7-9 and TRBJ2-1, with 7 bases matching TRBD1. V shed 3 bases, J shed 5 bases, and the junction held 7 bases outside the gene matches. The germline V gene encodes CDR1 SEHNR and CDR2 FQNEAQ (reference sequence). CDR3 length: 15 amino acids. Written as DNA, the CDR3 is TGTGCCAGCAGCTTTGGCCAGGGGGTACACAATGAGCAGTTCTTC. It codes for CASSFGQGVHNEQFF.

This sequence joins TRBV5-6 and TRBJ2-2, with 8 nucleotides matching TRBD2. Germline V gene lookup returns CDR1 SGHDT and CDR2 YYEEEE. This CDR3 has 16 residues. V gave up 1 base and J gave up 4 bases; unmatched junction bases: 6. The CDR3 is CASSLRAGATTGELFF. The CDR3, as DNA: TGTGCCAGCAGCTTGCGAGCGGGGGCCACCACCGGGGAGCTGTTTTTT. The full variable domain, in which reference TRBV5-6 and TRBJ2-2 provide the parts outside the CDR3, is DAGVTQSPTHLIKTRGQQVTLRCSPKSGHDTVSWYQQALGQGPQFIFQYYEEEERQRGNFPDRFSGHQFPNYSSELNVNALLLGDSALYLCASSLRAGATTGELFFGEGSRLTVL.

This rearrangement joins TRBV5-1 to TRBJ2-2; TRBD2 matches at 9 bases. V dropped 1 base and J dropped 3; count of bases not matched to a gene: 4. Germline V gene sequence: CDR1 SGHRS, CDR2 YFSETQ. This CDR3 is built from 16 residues. DNA of the CDR3: TGCGCCAGCAGCTTGTCGGGCGGGGGGGACACCGGGGAGCTGTTTTTT. Its translation is CASSLSGGGDTGELFF.

V is TRBV19 and J is TRBJ2-7, with D unclear. The V gene lost 3 bases and the J gene lost 2 bases, with 11 bases spanning the gap. The CDR3 is 14 residues long. Germline V lookup: CDR1 LNHDA, CDR2 SQIVND (reference sequence). CDR3 sequence: CASSIGRSAYEQYF. CDR3 coding DNA: TGTGCCAGTAGTATTGGCAGGTCGGCCTACGAGCAGTACTTC.

The genes are TRBV28 and TRBJ2-7; 8 nucleotides match TRBD1. V shed 7 bases, J shed 2 bases, and the junction held 10 bases outside the gene matches. The V gene's germline CDR1 is MDHEN and CDR2 SYDVKM. This CDR3 is 15 amino acids long. CDR3 sequence reads: CASNRSGTGAYEQYF. CDR3 DNA sequence: TGTGCCAGCAACCGTTCCGGGACAGGAGCCTACGAGCAGTACTTC.

CDR3 residues: CASSIDTHKRAFF. In DNA form, the CDR3 reads TGTGCCAGTAGCATCGACACCCACAAGAGGGCTTTCTTT. The V and J genes are TRBV19 and TRBJ1-1, with D hard to call. The CDR3 spans 13 residues. Looked up from germline, CDR1 is LNHDA and CDR2 is SQIVND (reference sequence). Trimming pared 6 bases from V and 11 bases from J, leaving 19 bases between.

The chain joins TRBV3-1 (or the pseudogene TRBV3-2) to TRBJ2-1; D may be TRBD1 (5 bases). Looked up from germline, CDR1 is LGHDT and CDR2 is YNNKEL (reference sequence). Deletions cut 1 base from V and 0 bases from J, with 7 bases between. The CDR3 length is 15 residues. The CDR3 here is CASSQGDSSYNEQFF. The CDR3, as DNA: TGTGCCAGCAGCCAAGGAGACAGCTCCTACAATGAGCAGTTCTTC.

This rearrangement joins TRBV5-6 to TRBJ2-3; the match to TRBD2 covers 7 bases. CDR1 is SGHDT and CDR2 is YYEEEE in the germline V gene. CDR3 length equals 17 residues. Trimming cost V 0 bases and J 0 bases; bases outside gene matches: 7. The CDR3 sequence is CASSLDGGGTSTDTQYF. The CDR3 coding sequence is TGTGCCAGCAGCTTGGATGGGGGAGGGACTAGCACAGATACGCAGTATTTT.